This T cell receptor beta chain appears in the sequencing data of a study of cytomegalovirus exposure and HLA in healthy donors. General study points: Evidence from a later analysis indicated that most CMV-associated TCR beta chains looked HLA-restricted. A list of about 180 TCR beta chains associated with cytomegalovirus was given. Analysis was carried out at a later point, and it linked a missense DCLRE1C variant to TCR beta V- and J-gene trimming. Some V segments, TRBV6-2 and TRBV6-3 among them, were indistinguishable and were therefore excluded.

A remark on this clone: What it recognizes is unknown.

CDR1 is SNHLY and CDR2 is FYNNEI in the germline V gene. V lost 6 bases, J lost 12 bases, and 30 bases lay in between. The CDR3 is 18 amino acids. Amplification used 60 Vbeta primers and 13 Jbeta primers. Method: immunoSEQ multiplex PCR; TCRdb's copy keeps in-frame clones and lacks some. The sample contains about 100,000 clones, roughly 85% of which appear only once. This sequence joins TRBV2 and TRBJ1-6; maybe TRBD1 (6 bases). Sequenced material: PBMCs. The receptor was derived from a man aged 25-40 years in good health and CMV-seronegative. Written as DNA, the CDR3 is TGTGCCAGCAGGGTCAGCTATATACCGGGGACAAGGAAGTTACCCCTCCACTTT. It is translated as CASRVSYIPGTRKLPLHF.